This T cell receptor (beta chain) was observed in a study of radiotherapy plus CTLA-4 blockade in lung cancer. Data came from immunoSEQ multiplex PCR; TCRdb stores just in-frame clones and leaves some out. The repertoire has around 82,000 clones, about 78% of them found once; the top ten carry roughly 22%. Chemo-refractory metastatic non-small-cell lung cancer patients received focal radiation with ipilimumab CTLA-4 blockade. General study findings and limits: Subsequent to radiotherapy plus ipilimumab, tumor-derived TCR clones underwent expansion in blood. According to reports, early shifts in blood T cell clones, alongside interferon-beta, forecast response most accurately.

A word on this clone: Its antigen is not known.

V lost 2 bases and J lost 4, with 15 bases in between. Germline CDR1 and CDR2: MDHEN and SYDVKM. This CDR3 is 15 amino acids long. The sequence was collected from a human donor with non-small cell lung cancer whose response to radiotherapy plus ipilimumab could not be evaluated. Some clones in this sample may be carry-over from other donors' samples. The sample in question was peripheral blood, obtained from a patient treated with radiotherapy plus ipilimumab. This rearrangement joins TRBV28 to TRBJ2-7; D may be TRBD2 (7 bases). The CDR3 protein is CASSLRGGARYEQYF. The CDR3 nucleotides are TGTGCCAGCAGTTTAAGGGGGGGGGCGCGTTACGAGCAGTACTTC. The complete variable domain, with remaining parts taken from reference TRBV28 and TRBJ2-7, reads DVKVTQSSRYLVKRTGEKVFLECVQDMDHENMFWYRQDPGLGLRLIYFSYDVKMKEKGDIPEGYSVSREKKERFSLILESASTNQTSMYLCASSLRGGARYEQYFGPGTRLTVT.